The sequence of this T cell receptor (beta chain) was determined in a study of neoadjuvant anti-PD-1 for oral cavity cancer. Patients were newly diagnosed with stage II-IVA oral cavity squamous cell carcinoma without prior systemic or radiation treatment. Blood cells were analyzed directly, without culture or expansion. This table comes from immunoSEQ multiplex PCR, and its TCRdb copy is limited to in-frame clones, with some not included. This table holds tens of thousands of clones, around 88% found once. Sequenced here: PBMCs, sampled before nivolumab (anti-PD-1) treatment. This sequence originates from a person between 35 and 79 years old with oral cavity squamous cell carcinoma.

The CDR3 region is CASIRQGTSYEQYF. The CDR3 nucleotides are TGTGCCAGCATTCGGCAGGGGACATCCTACGAGCAGTACTTC. The chain carries TRBV6-1 and TRBJ2-7, with D maybe TRBD1 (6 bases). This CDR3 contains 14 residues. Germline assignment: CDR1 MNHNS and CDR2 SASEGT. The ends were cut back, 7 bases at V and 1 base at J, with 14 bases in the middle.